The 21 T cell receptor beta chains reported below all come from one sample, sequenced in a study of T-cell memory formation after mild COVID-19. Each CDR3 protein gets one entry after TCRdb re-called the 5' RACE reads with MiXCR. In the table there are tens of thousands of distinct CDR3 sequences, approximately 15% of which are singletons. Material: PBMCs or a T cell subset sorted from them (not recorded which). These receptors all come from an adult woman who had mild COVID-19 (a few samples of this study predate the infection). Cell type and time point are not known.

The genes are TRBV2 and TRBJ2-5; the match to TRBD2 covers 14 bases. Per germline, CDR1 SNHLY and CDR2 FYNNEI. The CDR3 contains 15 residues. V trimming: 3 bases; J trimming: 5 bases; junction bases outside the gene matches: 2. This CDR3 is CASSERTSGGETQYF. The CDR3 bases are TGTGCCAGCAGTGAGAGGACTAGCGGGGGGGAGACCCAGTACTTC.

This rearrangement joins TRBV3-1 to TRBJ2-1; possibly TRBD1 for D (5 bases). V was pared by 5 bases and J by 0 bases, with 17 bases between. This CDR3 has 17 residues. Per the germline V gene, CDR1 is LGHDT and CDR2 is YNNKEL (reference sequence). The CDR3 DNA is TGTGCCAGCAGCGTGGCCTTGGACACTTACTCCTACAATGAGCAGTTCTTC. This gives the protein CASSVALDTYSYNEQFF.

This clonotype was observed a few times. For the CDR3, the DNA is TGCGCCAGCAGCTTGCAGGACAGGGGGATCTACGAGCAGTACTTC. As protein: CASSLQDRGIYEQYF. V and J are TRBV5-1 and TRBJ2-7; the match to TRBD1 covers 10 bases. Germline CDR1 reads SGHRS; CDR2 reads YFSETQ. The CDR3 is 15 amino acids. J lost 3 bases, V lost 1 base, and 4 bases had no gene match.

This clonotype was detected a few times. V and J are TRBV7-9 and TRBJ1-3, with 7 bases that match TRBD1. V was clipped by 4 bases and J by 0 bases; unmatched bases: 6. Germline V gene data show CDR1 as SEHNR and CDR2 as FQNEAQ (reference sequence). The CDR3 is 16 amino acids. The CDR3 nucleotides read TGTGCCAGCAGCTCGGCAGGGGGAAGCTCTGGAAACACCATATATTTT. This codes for CASSSAGGSSGNTIYF. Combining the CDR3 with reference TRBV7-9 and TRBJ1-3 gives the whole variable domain DTGVSQNPRHKITKRGQNVTFRCDPISEHNRLYWYRQTLGQGPEFLTYFQNEAQLEKSRLLSDRFSAERPKGSFSTLEIQRTEQGDSAMYLCASSSAGGSSGNTIYFGEGSWLTVV.

This CDR3 is CASSQDRWNTIYF. The CDR3 DNA sequence: TGTGCCAGCAGCCAAGATCGATGGAACACCATATATTTT. V gene TRBV3-1 combines with J gene TRBJ1-3; D uncertain. Germline V lookup: CDR1 LGHDT, CDR2 YNNKEL (reference sequence). This CDR3 has 13 amino acids. The V and J ends lost 0 bases and 7 bases respectively, with 7 bases between them.

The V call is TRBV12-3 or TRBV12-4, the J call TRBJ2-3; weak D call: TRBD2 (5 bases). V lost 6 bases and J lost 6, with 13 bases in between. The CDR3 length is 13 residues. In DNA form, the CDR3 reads TGTGCCAGCAGCTTGCCAGGCGGGGATACGCAGTATTTT. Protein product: CASSLPGGDTQYF.

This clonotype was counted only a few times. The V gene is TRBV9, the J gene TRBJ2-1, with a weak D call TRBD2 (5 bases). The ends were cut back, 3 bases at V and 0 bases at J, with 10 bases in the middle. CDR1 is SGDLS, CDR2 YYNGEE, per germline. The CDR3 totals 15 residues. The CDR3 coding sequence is TGTGCCAGCAGCGAGGACTGGGGCTCCTACAATGAGCAGTTCTTC. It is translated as CASSEDWGSYNEQFF. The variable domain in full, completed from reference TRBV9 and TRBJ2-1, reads DSGVTQTPKHLITATGQRVTLRCSPRSGDLSVYWYQQSLDQGLQFLIQYYNGEERAKGNILERFSAQQFPDLHSELNLSSLELGDSALYFCASSEDWGSYNEQFFGPGTRLTVL.

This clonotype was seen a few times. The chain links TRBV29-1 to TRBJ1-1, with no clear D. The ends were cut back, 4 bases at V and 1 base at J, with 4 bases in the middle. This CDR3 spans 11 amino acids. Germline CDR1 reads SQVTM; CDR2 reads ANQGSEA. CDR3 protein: CSVGTNTEAFF. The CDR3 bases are TGCAGCGTTGGGACGAACACTGAAGCTTTCTTT.

The CDR3 here is CASSFPPVTRGHGELFF. The CDR3 nucleotides are TGTGCCAGCAGCTTCCCCCCGGTAACTAGAGGCCACGGGGAGCTGTTTTTT. The chain combines TRBV7-9 with TRBJ2-2; D may be TRBD2 (5 bases). The CDR3 has 17 amino acids. Trimming took off 3 bases at V and 7 bases at J, with 21 bases between the two ends. Germline-derived CDR1 and CDR2 are SEHNR and FQNEAQ (reference sequence).

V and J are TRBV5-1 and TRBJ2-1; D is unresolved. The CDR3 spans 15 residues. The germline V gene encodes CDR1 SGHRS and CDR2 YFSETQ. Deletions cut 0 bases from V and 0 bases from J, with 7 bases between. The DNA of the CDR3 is TGCGCCAGCAGCTTGGACAGTAACTCCTACAATGAGCAGTTCTTC. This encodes CASSLDSNSYNEQFF. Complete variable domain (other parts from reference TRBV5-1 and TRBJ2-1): KAGVTQTPRYLIKTRGQQVTLSCSPISGHRSVSWYQQTPGQGLQFLFEYFSETQRNKGNFPGRFSGRQFSNSRSEMNVSTLELGDSALYLCASSLDSNSYNEQFFGPGTRLTVL.

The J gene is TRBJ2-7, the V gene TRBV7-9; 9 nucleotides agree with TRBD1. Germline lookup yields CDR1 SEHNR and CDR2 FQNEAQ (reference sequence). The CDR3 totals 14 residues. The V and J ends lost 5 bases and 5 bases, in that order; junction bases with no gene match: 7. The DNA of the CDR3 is TGTGCCAGCAGCGGCCGGGACAGGGTAAACGAGCAGTACTTC. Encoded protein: CASSGRDRVNEQYF.

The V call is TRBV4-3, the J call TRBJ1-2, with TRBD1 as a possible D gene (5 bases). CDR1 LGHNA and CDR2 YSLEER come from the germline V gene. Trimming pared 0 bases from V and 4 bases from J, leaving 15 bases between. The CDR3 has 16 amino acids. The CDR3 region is CASSQDHEQGGYGYTF. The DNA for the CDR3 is TGCGCCAGCAGCCAAGATCACGAGCAGGGTGGCTATGGCTACACCTTC.

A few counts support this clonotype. The CDR3 reads CAISESGRQETQYF. DNA of the CDR3: TGTGCCATCAGTGAGTCGGGCAGGCAAGAGACCCAGTACTTC. The rearrangement joins TRBV10-3 to TRBJ2-5; D not resolved. This CDR3 comprises 14 residues. Germline-derived CDR1 and CDR2 are ENHRY and SYGVKD. Trimming took 0 bases from V and 2 from J, leaving 7 bases between them.

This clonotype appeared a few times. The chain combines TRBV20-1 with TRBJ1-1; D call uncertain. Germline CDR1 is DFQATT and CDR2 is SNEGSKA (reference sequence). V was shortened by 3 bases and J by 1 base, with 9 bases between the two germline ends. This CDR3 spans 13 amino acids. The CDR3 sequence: CSARPQPNTEAFF. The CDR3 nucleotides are TGCAGTGCTAGGCCCCAGCCGAACACTGAAGCTTTCTTT.

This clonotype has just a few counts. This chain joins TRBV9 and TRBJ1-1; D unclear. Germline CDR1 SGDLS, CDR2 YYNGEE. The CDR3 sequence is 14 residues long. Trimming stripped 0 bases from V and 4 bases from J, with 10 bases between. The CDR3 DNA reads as TGTGCCAGCAGCGTAGGGGGAGTCGGCACTGAAGCTTTCTTT. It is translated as CASSVGGVGTEAFF.

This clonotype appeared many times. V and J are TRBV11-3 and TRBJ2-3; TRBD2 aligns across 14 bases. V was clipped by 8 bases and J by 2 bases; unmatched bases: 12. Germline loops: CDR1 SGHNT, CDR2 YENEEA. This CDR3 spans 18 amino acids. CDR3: CASEGSVGLAGDTDTQYF. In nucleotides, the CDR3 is TGTGCCAGCGAGGGGTCTGTGGGACTAGCGGGAGACACAGATACGCAGTATTTT.

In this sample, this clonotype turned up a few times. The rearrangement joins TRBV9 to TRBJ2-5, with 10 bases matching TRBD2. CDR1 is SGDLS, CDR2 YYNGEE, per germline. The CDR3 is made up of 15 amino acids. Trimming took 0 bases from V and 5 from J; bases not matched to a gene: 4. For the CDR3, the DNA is TGTGCCAGCAGCGTAGGGGTGACTAGCGGGGAGACCCAGTACTTC. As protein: CASSVGVTSGETQYF.

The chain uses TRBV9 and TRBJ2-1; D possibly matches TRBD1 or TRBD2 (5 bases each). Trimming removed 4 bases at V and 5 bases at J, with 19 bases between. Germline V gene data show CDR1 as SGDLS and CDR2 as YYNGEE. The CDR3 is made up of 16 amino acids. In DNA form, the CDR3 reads TGTGCCAGCAGCTCCCCCGGGGCAGGGTCGCACAATGAGCAGTTCTTC. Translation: CASSSPGAGSHNEQFF.

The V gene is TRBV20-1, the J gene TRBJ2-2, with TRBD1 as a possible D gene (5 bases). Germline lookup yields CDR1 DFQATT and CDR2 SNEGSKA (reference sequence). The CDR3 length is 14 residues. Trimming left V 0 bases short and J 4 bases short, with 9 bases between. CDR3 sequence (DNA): TGCAGTGCTAGAGACAGGGCAATCACCGGGGAGCTGTTTTTT. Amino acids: CSARDRAITGELFF.

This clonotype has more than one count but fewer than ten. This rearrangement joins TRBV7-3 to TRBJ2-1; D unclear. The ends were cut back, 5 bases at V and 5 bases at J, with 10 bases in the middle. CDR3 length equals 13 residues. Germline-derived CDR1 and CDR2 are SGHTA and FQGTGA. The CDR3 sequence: CASSPDLHNEQFF. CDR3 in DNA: TGTGCCAGCAGCCCGGACCTGCACAATGAGCAGTTCTTC.

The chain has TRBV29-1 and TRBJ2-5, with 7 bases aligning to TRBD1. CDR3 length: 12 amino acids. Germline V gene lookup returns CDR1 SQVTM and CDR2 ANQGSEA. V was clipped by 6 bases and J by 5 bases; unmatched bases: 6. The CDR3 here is CSVTGTEETQYF. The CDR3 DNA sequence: TGCAGCGTAACAGGGACAGAGGAGACCCAGTACTTC.